A single sample gave rise to the 5 T cell receptor beta chains below, sequenced in a study of vaccination and CD4 T cells after COVID-19. MiXCR was run by TCRdb on the PCR reads, yielding one entry per CDR3 protein. The sample lists about 20,000 distinct CDR3 sequences, roughly three fifths seen once, with 1.1% in the top ten. The sequences come from CD4+ T cells from blood, collected before SARS-CoV-2 vaccination. The receptor set was obtained from a human donor who had recovered from COVID-19.

V gene TRBV6-5 combines with J gene TRBJ1-5, with unresolved D. V dropped 2 bases and J dropped 6 bases, with 14 bases sitting between them. Germline CDR1 MNHEY, CDR2 SVGAGI. This CDR3 has 15 residues. Written as DNA, the CDR3 is TGTGCCAGCAGTTACGAGGGAGGAAAAAGTCAGCCCCAGCATTTT. Translating it yields CASSYEGGKSQPQHF.

The V and J genes are TRBV6-2 or TRBV6-3 and TRBJ2-7, with D hard to call. CDR3 size: 12 residues. Germline CDR1 is MNHEY and CDR2 is SVGEGT. V lost 6 bases to trimming and J lost 2 bases, with 8 bases between them. The CDR3 nucleotides are TGTGCCAGCAGAACGAGTACCTACGAGCAGTACTTC. Amino acids: CASRTSTYEQYF.

This chain uses TRBV20-1 with TRBJ1-2, with TRBD1 identical over 8 bases. Germline assignment: CDR1 DFQATT and CDR2 SNEGSKA (reference sequence). This CDR3 is 14 amino acids long. V shed 1 base, J shed 4 bases, and the junction held 5 bases outside the gene matches. The CDR3 loop reads CSARGTGYIYGYTF. The CDR3 DNA is TGCAGTGCTAGAGGGACAGGGTACATCTATGGCTACACCTTC.

The chain carries TRBV27 and TRBJ1-6; 7 nucleotides align to TRBD1. Unmatched junction bases numbered 8, after V lost 4 bases and J lost 8 bases. Germline CDR1 reads MNHEY; CDR2 reads SMNVEV (reference sequence). This CDR3 region has 15 residues. The CDR3 DNA sequence: TGTGCCAGCAGTTGGCTTCGACAGGGAGATTCACCCCTCCACTTT. Its translation: CASSWLRQGDSPLHF.

This chain links TRBV25-1 with TRBJ2-5, with D perhaps matching TRBD2 (5 bases). Trimming left V 2 bases short and J 5 bases short, with 15 bases between. CDR3 length: 15 residues. Germline-derived CDR1 and CDR2 are MGHDK and SYGVNS. The CDR3 loop reads CASSEPAALGETQYF. CDR3 in DNA: TGTGCCAGCAGTGAACCAGCGGCCCTCGGGGAGACCCAGTACTTC.